These T cell receptor beta chains were read from a single sample in a study of T cells in Graves' hyperthyroidism and ophthalmopathy. TCRdb used MiXCR to reprocess the multiplex PCR reads, holding one entry per CDR3 protein. Of under 400,000 distinct CDR3 sequences listed, 20% to 25% are singletons. Source material: blood. The receptors shown here come from a woman between 45 and 65 years old with Graves' hyperthyroidism. Each CDR3 is given with its conserved first and last residue. A D gene is named only where the DNA matches it firmly. Clone sizes are given selectively: once, few, many, or a class where the clone is expanded.

length	V	size	D	J	DNA	CDR3
14	TRBV29-1	.	.	TRBJ2-5	TGCAGCGTTGAACCAAGTAGCGGCCGGGATACCCAGTACTTC	CSVEPSSGRDTQYF
15	TRBV7-6	few	.	TRBJ1-1	TGTGCCAGCAGCCCTAAAGACAGACTGAACACTGAAGCTTTCTTT	CASSPKDRLNTEAFF
14	TRBV7-2	many	.	TRBJ1-4	TGTGCCAGCAGCTTAACCTCGGCTAATGAAAAACTGTTTTTT	CASSLTSANEKLFF
14	TRBV11-1	many	TRBD2	TRBJ2-3	TGTGCCAGCAGCGAACGGACTAGTTACGATACGCAGTATTTT	CASSERTSYDTQYF
13	TRBV5-4	once	.	TRBJ2-1	TGTGCCAGCTTAATGCCGGGGGACGATGAGCAGCTCTTC	CASLMPGDDEQLF
16	TRBV19	few	TRBD1	TRBJ1-5	TGTGCCAGTAGTATATCACAGGGGCTAAGCAATCAGCCCCAGCATTTT	CASSISQGLSNQPQHF
14	TRBV20-1	many	.	TRBJ2-1	TGCAGTGCTAGGGGGGAGTTCTTTAGGAATGAGCAGTTCTTC	CSARGEFFRNEQFF
18	TRBV27	.	TRBD1	TRBJ2-1	TGTGCCAGCAGTTTATCGAGCGGGACAGGGGGCGAGTACAATGAGCAGTTCTTC	CASSLSSGTGGEYNEQFF
14	TRBV5-4	.	.	TRBJ1-2	TGTGCCAGCAGCTTCGGCGTGGTTAACTATGGCTACACCTTC	CASSFGVVNYGYTF
13	TRBV20-1	many	TRBD1	TRBJ2-7	TGCAGTGCTAGAGTACAGGGGATCTACGAGCAGTACTTC	CSARVQGIYEQYF
15	TRBV29-1	many	TRBD1	TRBJ1-2	TGCAGCGTTGAGGGGGGACAGGGAACGGTAGATGGCTACACCTTC	CSVEGGQGTVDGYTF
14	TRBV5-1	many	.	TRBJ2-2	TGCGCCAGCAGCTTGATGGGGGCCACCGGGGAGCTGTTTTTT	CASSLMGATGELFF
16	TRBV7-9	.	TRBD2	TRBJ2-2	TGTGCCAGCAGTTCTAGCGGGGGGGCGAACACCGGGGAGCTGTTTTTT	CASSSSGGANTGELFF
15	TRBV30	many	.	TRBJ1-4	TGTGCCTGGAGTGCAGGGAGTTTCGCTAATGAAAAACTGTTTTTT	CAWSAGSFANEKLFF
18	TRBV4-2	.	TRBD2	TRBJ2-5	TGTGCCAGCAGCCCCAAGCGGGAGGGCCTCTGGGACCAAGAGACCCAGTACTTC	CASSPKREGLWDQETQYF
15	TRBV19	many	.	TRBJ1-5	TGTGCCAGTAGTAACAGCAGGTCTAGCAATCAGCCCCAGCATTTT	CASSNSRSSNQPQHF
16	TRBV7-8	many	TRBD2	TRBJ2-1	TGTGCCAGCAGCCACCTTGGACTAGCGGGGGAATATGAGCAGTTCTTC	CASSHLGLAGEYEQFF
15	TRBV7-9	.	.	TRBJ2-7	TGTGCCAGCAGCTCTAAGTATCCCGATAACCACGAGCAGTACTTC	CASSSKYPDNHEQYF
14	TRBV6-5	many	.	TRBJ1-5	TGTGCCAGCAGTTACTCAGGGATTCATCAGCCCCAGCATTTT	CASSYSGIHQPQHF
15	TRBV2	once	TRBD2	TRBJ2-3	TGTGCCAGCAGTGACGGCGGGAGGGCCTTGGATACGCAGTATTTT	CASSDGGRALDTQYF
14	TRBV13	.	.	TRBJ2-7	TGTGCCAGCAGCTTAACGACAGAGACCTACGAGCAGTACTTC	CASSLTTETYEQYF
12	TRBV30	.	TRBD2	TRBJ2-7	TGTGCCTGGAGCCGGGGGGGCTACGAGCAGTACTTC	CAWSRGGYEQYF
15	TRBV19	.	TRBD2	TRBJ2-5	TGTGCCAGTAGTAAGGTGCTAGCGGGGAAAGAGACCCAGTACTTC	CASSKVLAGKETQYF
14	TRBV19	few	.	TRBJ2-1	TGTGCCAGTAGTATTGGAGCGGACTACAATGAGCAGTTCTTC	CASSIGADYNEQFF
15	TRBV18	many	TRBD2	TRBJ2-5	TGTGCCAGCCGTCTTACTAGCGGTCACCAAGAGACCCAGTACTTC	CASRLTSGHQETQYF
16	TRBV28	many	TRBD1	TRBJ1-2	TGTGCCAGCAGCACCGGGACAGGGGGCGTAGGTTTTGGCTACACCTTC	CASSTGTGGVGFGYTF
14	TRBV18	many	TRBD2	TRBJ2-1	TGTGCCAGCTCCCCGGGGGGGCTACTTAATGAGCAGTTCTTC	CASSPGGLLNEQFF
15	TRBV7-2	.	.	TRBJ2-7	TGTGCCAGCAGGGGACATACCGGGACCTATGACGAGCAGTACTTC	CASRGHTGTYDEQYF
16	TRBV12-3/TRBV12-4	.	TRBD2	TRBJ2-7	TGTGCCAGCAGTGCACCTTTAGCGGGAGGAGTCTACGAGCAGTACTTC	CASSAPLAGGVYEQYF
15	TRBV7-6	.	.	TRBJ2-1	TGTGCCAGCAGCTTATGGCACGGGGATGGGGATGAGCAGTTCTTC	CASSLWHGDGDEQFF
16	TRBV5-1	few	.	TRBJ2-3	TGCGCCAGCACCCTCGGTTGGCAGAGCAGCACAGATACGCAGTATTTT	CASTLGWQSSTDTQYF
18	TRBV6-1	.	TRBD1	TRBJ2-6	TGTGCCAGCAGCCCTCCAAGGACAGGAACATCTGGGGCCAACGTCCTGACTTTC	CASSPPRTGTSGANVLTF
15	TRBV3-1	few	TRBD1	TRBJ1-6	TGTGCCAGCAGCCAGATCGGGACAGGGCGGTCACCCCTCCACTTT	CASSQIGTGRSPLHF
13	TRBV6-1	many	.	TRBJ1-6	TGTGCCAGCAGTGAAGTTATCGAATCACCCCTCCACTTT	CASSEVIESPLHF
14	TRBV20-1	many	.	TRBJ2-1	TGCAGTGCCCTAACAGGCCCCTTGTACAATGAGCAGTTCTTC	CSALTGPLYNEQFF
18	TRBV19	.	.	TRBJ1-1	TGTGCCAGTAGCCACAATAGGGACGAGTGGAAAATGAACACTGAAGCTTTCTTT	CASSHNRDEWKMNTEAFF
11	TRBV7-9	.	.	TRBJ2-5	TGTGCCTTGGACACCCAAGAGACCCAGTACTTC	CALDTQETQYF
15	TRBV28	.	TRBD1	TRBJ1-2	TGTGCCAGCAGTTTCCGGACAGGGGGCCGCTATGGCTACACCTTC	CASSFRTGGRYGYTF
15	TRBV30	many	.	TRBJ1-5	TGTGCCTGGCGAGGCCAGGGACCGGGGAATCAGCCCCAGCATTTT	CAWRGQGPGNQPQHF
13	TRBV3-1	.	.	TRBJ2-2	TGTGCCAGCAGCCAGACGCGTGTCGGGGAGCTGTTTTTT	CASSQTRVGELFF
14	TRBV7-9	many	.	TRBJ1-4	TGTGCCAGCAGCTTTCGAGGGGGGAATGAAAAACTGTTTTTT	CASSFRGGNEKLFF
14	TRBV29-1	few	.	TRBJ1-4	TGCAGCGTTAACAGCTTATATCCTAATGAAAAACTGTTTTTT	CSVNSLYPNEKLFF
15	TRBV6-1	many	TRBD2	TRBJ2-5	TGTGCCAGCAGTGGCGGGAGGCTGCTACAAGAGACCCAGTACTTC	CASSGGRLLQETQYF
12	TRBV7-9	.	.	TRBJ2-5	TGTGCCGCCGAGGGTTTAGAGGAGACCCAGTACTTC	CAAEGLEETQYF
15	TRBV5-1	few	TRBD1	TRBJ2-7	TGCGCCAGCAGCTGGGGGACAGGACGGGGTTACGAGCAGTACTTC	CASSWGTGRGYEQYF
15	TRBV6-1	.	.	TRBJ2-7	TGTGCCAGCAGACGTAATTCCGACGGACTCTACGAGCAGTGCTTC	CASRRNSDGLYEQCF
16	TRBV11-2	many	.	TRBJ2-7	TGTGCCAGCAGCCCGTTGAGGCGGGACCACTCCTACGAGCAGTACTTC	CASSPLRRDHSYEQYF
12	TRBV12-3/TRBV12-4	many	.	TRBJ1-2	TGTGCCAGCAGTCGCGGGACTCCTGGCTACACCTTC	CASSRGTPGYTF
14	TRBV2	many	TRBD2	TRBJ2-1	TGTGCCAGCTCCGGGACTAGGAAATACAATGAGCAGTTCTTC	CASSGTRKYNEQFF
13	TRBV20-1	many	.	TRBJ1-2	TGCAGTGCTAGAGATTCGGGGAGTAGGGGCTACACCTTC	CSARDSGSRGYTF